This passage covers 16 T cell receptor beta chains from one sample sequenced in a study of blood T cell repertoires in COVID-19. Profiled with immunoSEQ multiplex PCR; TCRdb holds only in-frame clones, not every one. In the table there are some 290,000 clones, approximately 91% of which are singletons. The sequenced sample was peripheral blood. Receptor source: a woman aged 30 to 39 with COVID-19, enrolled during active disease.

The chain uses TRBV9 and TRBJ2-2; D perhaps matches TRBD1 (5 bases). Trimming took off 0 bases at V and 4 bases at J, with 13 bases between the two ends. Per the germline V gene, CDR1 is SGDLS and CDR2 is YYNGEE. This CDR3 has 16 amino acids. The CDR3 sequence: CASSVVGRVSTGELFF. In nucleotides, the CDR3 is TGTGCCAGCAGCGTAGTTGGCAGGGTGAGCACCGGGGAGCTGTTTTTT.

V usage is TRBV28 and J usage is TRBJ2-5, with TRBD1 matching over 8 bases. The CDR3 consists of 14 residues. Germline V gene data show CDR1 as MDHEN and CDR2 as SYDVKM. The J segment lost 4 bases and the V segment lost 6 bases, leaving 7 bases of the junction unmatched. The chain's CDR3 is CASRTEDRVETQYF. For the CDR3, the DNA is TGTGCCAGCAGGACGGAGGACAGGGTAGAGACCCAGTACTTC. Complete variable domain (other parts from reference TRBV28 and TRBJ2-5): DVKVTQSSRYLVKRTGEKVFLECVQDMDHENMFWYRQDPGLGLRLIYFSYDVKMKEKGDIPEGYSVSREKKERFSLILESASTNQTSMYLCASRTEDRVETQYFGPGTRLLVL.

The chain couples TRBV7-2 to TRBJ2-7; TRBD1 agrees at 7 bases. The CDR3 extends over 13 amino acids. The V segment lost 5 bases and the J segment 0 bases; nucleotides outside the gene matches: 1. Germline lookup yields CDR1 SGHTA and CDR2 FQGNSA. In DNA form, the CDR3 reads TGTGCCAGCAGCGGGGACAGCTCCTACGAGCAGTACTTC. Translation gives CASSGDSSYEQYF.

This clone was counted between two and nine times. This chain links TRBV6-5 with TRBJ1-6; no definite D call. The germline CDR1 and CDR2 sequences are MNHEY and SVGAGI. CDR3 length: 15 residues. Trimming shortened V by 8 bases and J by 5 bases, and 16 bases separated the two germline ends. The CDR3 loop is CASSPTDPNNSPLHF. CDR3 sequence (DNA): TGTGCCAGCTCACCGACTGATCCCAATAATTCACCCCTCCACTTT.

This clone was observed once. V gene TRBV27 combines with J gene TRBJ2-3, with 12 positions matching TRBD1. This CDR3 region has 15 residues. The V segment lost 5 bases and the J segment 5 bases; nucleotides outside the gene matches: 5. Per the germline V gene, CDR1 is MNHEY and CDR2 is SMNVEV (reference sequence). The CDR3 sequence is CASSPGTGGVDTQYF. DNA for the CDR3: TGTGCCAGCAGTCCCGGGACAGGGGGCGTAGATACGCAGTATTTT.

This clone was counted between two and nine times. The chain combines TRBV7-8 with TRBJ2-2, with D hard to call. V was cut by 5 bases and J by 8 bases, with 9 bases left in between. CDR1 SGHVS and CDR2 FQNEAQ come from the germline V gene. This CDR3 region has 12 residues. This CDR3 is CASSPYGGELFF. The CDR3 coding sequence is TGTGCCAGCAGCCCCTACGGGGGGGAGCTGTTTTTT.

The rearrangement joins TRBV9 to TRBJ2-2; D not resolved. The ends were cut back, 7 bases at V and 4 bases at J, with 11 bases in the middle. CDR3 length equals 13 residues. In germline, CDR1 is SGDLS, CDR2 YYNGEE. The CDR3 loop is CASGALSTGELFF. CDR3 nucleotides: TGTGCCAGCGGAGCGTTATCCACCGGGGAGCTGTTTTTT.

V gene TRBV3-1 (or the pseudogene TRBV3-2) combines with J gene TRBJ2-4, with D perhaps matching TRBD1 (6 bases). The germline gives CDR1 LGHDT, CDR2 YNNKEL (reference sequence). This CDR3 spans 14 amino acids. V lost 5 bases, J lost 7 bases, and 15 bases lay in between. The CDR3 is CASSGRQERNIQYF. In DNA form, the CDR3 reads TGTGCCAGCAGCGGCCGACAGGAGAGGAACATTCAGTACTTC.

This chain uses TRBV7-6 with TRBJ2-1; TRBD1 matches at 8 bases. With 3 bases clipped from V and 5 bases from J, the junction kept 15 bases outside the gene matches. Germline CDR1 SGHVS, CDR2 FNYEAQ. The CDR3 spans 18 residues. This CDR3 is CASSFRPSGQAVNNEQFF. DNA for the CDR3: TGTGCCAGCAGCTTTCGGCCCTCGGGACAGGCGGTCAACAATGAGCAGTTCTTC. The full variable domain, its missing parts supplied by reference TRBV7-6 and TRBJ2-1, is GAGVSQSPRYKVTKRGQDVALRCDPISGHVSLYWYRQALGQGPEFLTYFNYEAQQDKSGLPNDRFSAERPEGSISTLTIQRTEQRDSAMYRCASSFRPSGQAVNNEQFFGPGTRLTVL.

The chain recombines TRBV2 with TRBJ2-7; 8 positions agree with TRBD1. This CDR3 comprises 14 residues. Trimming removed 4 bases from V and 3 bases from J; junction bases left unmatched: 5. Germline V gene data show CDR1 as SNHLY and CDR2 as FYNNEI. DNA of the CDR3: TGTGCCAGCAGTGGGACAGGGTTCGGCTACGAGCAGTACTTC. Amino acids: CASSGTGFGYEQYF.

The gene calls are TRBV10-3 and TRBJ2-7; D might be TRBD1 (5 bases). V lost 6 bases, J lost 5 bases, and 17 bases lay in between. The germline CDR1 and CDR2 sequences are ENHRY and SYGVKD. This CDR3 contains 14 residues. CDR3 protein: CAISRGHRVHEQYF. CDR3 DNA: TGTGCCATCAGCCGCGGACACCGCGTCCACGAGCAGTACTTC.

This sequence joins TRBV4-1 and TRBJ2-3; 7 bases are a match to TRBD1. CDR1 MGHRA and CDR2 YSYEKL come from the germline V gene. The CDR3 is 13 amino acids. V was clipped by 5 bases and J by 5 bases; unmatched bases: 4. The CDR3 protein is CASSWQGEDTQYF. The CDR3 coding sequence is TGCGCCAGCAGCTGGCAGGGGGAAGATACGCAGTATTTT.

V gene TRBV28 combines with J gene TRBJ1-2; 7 bases match TRBD1. Per germline, CDR1 MDHEN and CDR2 SYDVKM. Trimming took 7 bases from V and 4 from J; bases not matched to a gene: 6. This CDR3 region has 13 residues. The CDR3 loop is CASNKGAGYGYTF. The CDR3 nucleotides are TGTGCCAGCAATAAGGGGGCCGGCTATGGCTACACCTTC.

J is TRBJ2-7 and V is TRBV5-4, with 7 nucleotides matching TRBD2. With 0 bases clipped from V and 6 bases from J, the junction kept 3 bases outside the gene matches. CDR3 length equals 13 residues. CDR1 and CDR2 from the germline V gene are SGHNT and YYREEE (reference sequence). CDR3 in amino acids: CASSLELATEQYF. The CDR3 nucleotides are TGTGCCAGCAGCTTGGAACTAGCGACCGAGCAGTACTTC.

This chain links TRBV4-2 with TRBJ2-1; TRBD2 matches at 8 bases. Looked up from germline, CDR1 is LGHNA and CDR2 is YNFKEQ. The J segment lost 5 bases and the V segment lost 5 bases, leaving 8 bases of the junction unmatched. CDR3 length: 15 amino acids. CDR3 loop: CASSSHGAGDNEQFF. The DNA of the CDR3 is TGTGCCAGCAGCTCCCATGGAGCGGGGGACAATGAGCAGTTCTTC.

This chain connects TRBV24-1 to TRBJ1-5; TRBD1 might be the D (6 bases). The V gene lost 3 bases and the J gene lost 7 bases, with 9 bases spanning the gap. The germline V gene has CDR1 KGHDR and CDR2 SFDVKD. The CDR3 runs 13 residues. Here the CDR3 reads CATSDRGGQPQHF. The CDR3, as DNA: TGTGCCACCAGTGATAGGGGGGGCCAGCCCCAGCATTTT.